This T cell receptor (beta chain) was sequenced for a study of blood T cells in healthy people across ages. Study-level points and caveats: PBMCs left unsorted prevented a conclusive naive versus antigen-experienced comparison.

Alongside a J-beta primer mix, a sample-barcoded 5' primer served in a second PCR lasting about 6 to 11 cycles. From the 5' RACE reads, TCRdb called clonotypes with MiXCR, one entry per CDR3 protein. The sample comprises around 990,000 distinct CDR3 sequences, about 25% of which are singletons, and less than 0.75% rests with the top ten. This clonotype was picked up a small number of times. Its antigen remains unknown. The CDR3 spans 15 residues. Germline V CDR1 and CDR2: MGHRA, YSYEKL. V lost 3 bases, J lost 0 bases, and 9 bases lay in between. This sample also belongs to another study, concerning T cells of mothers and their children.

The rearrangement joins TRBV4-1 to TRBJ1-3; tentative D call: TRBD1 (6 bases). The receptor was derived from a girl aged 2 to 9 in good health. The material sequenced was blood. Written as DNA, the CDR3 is TGCGCCAGCAGCCAGTCGGACAGCTCTGGAAACACCATATATTTT. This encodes CASSQSDSSGNTIYF.